This T cell receptor (beta chain) was profiled in a study of cytomegalovirus exposure and HLA in healthy donors. Study details: As an earlier analysis found, 150 million to 200 million T cells yielded about 120 million unique TCR beta sequences.

The PCR had 60 Vbeta and 13 Jbeta primers. This table comes from immunoSEQ multiplex PCR, and its TCRdb copy is limited to in-frame clones, with some not included. The repertoire holds 130,000 or so clones, with 84% as singletons. The CDR3 is made up of 12 amino acids. Trimming removed 6 bases from V and 2 bases from J, with 9 bases in between. Germline CDR1 SGDLS, CDR2 YYNGEE. The chain combines TRBV9 with TRBJ2-7; a weak D match, TRBD1 (6 bases). The clonotype originates from a woman aged 18-29 years in good health and CMV-seropositive. Input material: PBMCs. The CDR3 loop reads CASKGDTYEQYF. The CDR3 DNA sequence: TGTGCCAGCAAGGGGGATACCTACGAGCAGTACTTC. Full variable domain (outside the CDR3, taken from reference TRBV9 and TRBJ2-7): DSGVTQTPKHLITATGQRVTLRCSPRSGDLSVYWYQQSLDQGLQFLIQYYNGEERAKGNILERFSAQQFPDLHSELNLSSLELGDSALYFCASKGDTYEQYFGPGTRLTVT.